This T cell receptor beta chain was found in a study of blood T cells in healthy people across ages. V lost 3 bases and J lost 2; bases outside the gene matches: 2. The CDR3 sequence is 15 residues long. Per germline, CDR1 SGHVS and CDR2 FQNEAQ. In its sample, this clonotype was seen a few times. Antigen: not known. Together with a sample-barcoded 5' primer, a J-beta primer mix was included in a second PCR lasting about 7 to 12 cycles. Each cDNA molecule carried a tag from a template-switch adaptor that contained 12 random nucleotides. Via MiXCR, TCRdb re-called the 5' RACE reads, giving one row per CDR3 protein. The sample records some 700,000 distinct CDR3 sequences, around a fifth being singletons. Broader study findings: Significant beta diversity loss was already apparent by age roughly 44, declining roughly linearly. Possibly confounding the expanded clonotype changes was the fact that donor CMV status was unknown.

There were at least 5 micrograms of total RNA extracted from every sample. The chain has TRBV7-8 and TRBJ2-3; 10 nucleotides align to TRBD2. This clonotype was sampled from a man between 65 and 85 years old in good health. Specimen: blood. This CDR3 reads CASSLGLAPTDTQYF. CDR3 in DNA: TGTGCCAGCAGCTTGGGACTAGCGCCCACAGATACGCAGTATTTT.